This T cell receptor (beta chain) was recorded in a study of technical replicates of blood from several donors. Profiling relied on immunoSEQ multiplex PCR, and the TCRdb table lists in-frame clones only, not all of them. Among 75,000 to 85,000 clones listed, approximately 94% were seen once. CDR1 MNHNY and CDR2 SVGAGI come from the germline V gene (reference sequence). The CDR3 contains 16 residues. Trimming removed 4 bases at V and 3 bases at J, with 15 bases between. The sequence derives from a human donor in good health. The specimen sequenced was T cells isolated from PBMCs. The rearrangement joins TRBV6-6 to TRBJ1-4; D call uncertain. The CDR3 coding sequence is TGTGCCAGCAGTTCTCCCCTCCCAGAGGCTAATGAAAAACTGTTTTTT. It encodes CASSSPLPEANEKLFF.